This T cell receptor (beta chain) was captured by sequencing in a study of blood T cells in healthy people across ages. CDR1 is MGHRA and CDR2 is YSYEKL in the germline V gene. The CDR3 has 15 amino acids. V lost 0 bases and J 3 bases, leaving 10 bases between the germline ends. Concerning this clonotype itself: Antigen unknown.

Study findings and constraints: Naive T cell percentage strongly correlated with TCR beta diversity.

Sample-barcoded 5' priming and a J-beta primer mix drove a second PCR of about 6 to 11 cycles. Each cDNA molecule received a tag from a template-switch adaptor that had 12 random nucleotides. TCRdb passed the 5' RACE reads through MiXCR, listing each CDR3 protein once. The table lists hundreds of thousands of distinct CDR3 sequences, roughly 32% of them singletons. The specimen was blood. The receptor was isolated from a woman aged 80 or older in good health. The rearrangement links TRBV4-1 to TRBJ2-3, with D possibly matching TRBD1 (6 bases). CDR3 protein: CASSQDAGETDTQYF. CDR3 coding DNA: TGCGCCAGCAGCCAAGATGCAGGGGAGACAGATACGCAGTATTTT.